A single sample gave rise to the 20 T cell receptor beta chains below, sequenced in a study of cytomegalovirus exposure and HLA in healthy donors. The PCR used 60 Vbeta and 13 Jbeta primers. Sequencing was performed with immunoSEQ multiplex PCR; in TCRdb, only in-frame clones are kept and a portion is missing. The sample's table shows 130,000 or so clones. Material for sequencing was PBMCs. The receptors originated from a woman in her sixties in good health and CMV-seronegative.

This chain joins TRBV28 and TRBJ2-7; a weak D match, TRBD1 (6 bases). CDR3 length: 16 residues. CDR1 is MDHEN, CDR2 SYDVKM, per germline. Trimming removed 5 bases from V and 1 base from J, with 18 bases in between. The CDR3 region has the DNA TGTGCCAGCAGTCAGGGGACATCCCTGAGGTCCTACGAGCAGTACTTC. This codes for CASSQGTSLRSYEQYF.

The chain carries TRBV19 and TRBJ2-2; D not resolved. This CDR3 has 14 residues. Trimming stripped 5 bases from V and 3 bases from J, with 10 bases between. CDR1 and CDR2 from the germline V gene are LNHDA and SQIVND (reference sequence). The CDR3 nucleotides are TGTGCCAGTAGTGGTAGATTTGACACCGGGGAGCTGTTTTTT. Protein sequence: CASSGRFDTGELFF.

The rearrangement joins TRBV27 to TRBJ2-1; 14 positions match TRBD2. The CDR3 covers 19 residues. In germline, CDR1 is MNHEY, CDR2 SMNVEV (reference sequence). The J segment lost 0 bases and the V segment lost 5 bases, leaving 9 bases of the junction unmatched. This CDR3 is CASSRMGLAGVSSYNEQFF. CDR3 in DNA: TGTGCCAGCAGTCGAATGGGACTAGCGGGGGTAAGCTCCTACAATGAGCAGTTCTTC.

The genes are TRBV28 and TRBJ1-2; no clear D gene. Germline V gene data show CDR1 as MDHEN and CDR2 as SYDVKM. This CDR3 comprises 11 residues. With 6 bases removed from V and 2 bases from J, the gap between germline ends came to 4 bases. CDR3 coding DNA: TGTGCCAGCAGCCAAAACTATGGCTACACCTTC. It encodes CASSQNYGYTF.

This chain uses TRBV28 with TRBJ2-2, with 7 bases lining up with TRBD2. V dropped 6 bases and J dropped 5; count of bases not matched to a gene: 12. Germline assignment: CDR1 MDHEN and CDR2 SYDVKM. This CDR3 contains 16 residues. CDR3 sequence: CASRRTSAVRTGELFF. The CDR3 DNA follows: TGTGCCAGCAGGCGTACTAGCGCGGTTCGAACCGGGGAGCTGTTTTTT.

This rearrangement joins TRBV10-3 to TRBJ1-3; D might be TRBD1 (6 bases). V was clipped by 0 bases and J by 2 bases, with 14 bases between them. The CDR3 contains 17 residues. The germline gives CDR1 ENHRY, CDR2 SYGVKD. In DNA, the CDR3 is TGTGCCATCAGTGAGTCGTATCCCTCAGGGGCTGGAAACACCATATATTTT. Translation: CAISESYPSGAGNTIYF.

The V gene is TRBV6-6, the J gene TRBJ1-5; D uncertain. This CDR3 comprises 14 residues. The germline gives CDR1 MNHNY, CDR2 SVGAGI (reference sequence). V was clipped by 2 bases and J by 4 bases, with 9 bases between them. In DNA form, the CDR3 reads TGTGCCAGCAGTTACGCGTTGGAGAATCAGCCCCAGCATTTT. Translating it yields CASSYALENQPQHF.

The genes are TRBV18 and TRBJ2-5; 9 nucleotides agree with TRBD1. Germline V gives CDR1 KGHSH, CDR2 LQKENI. V was clipped by 3 bases and J by 5 bases; unmatched bases: 4. The CDR3 totals 14 residues. The CDR3 DNA reads as TGTGCCAGCTCACCGGGACAGGGATTGGAGACCCAGTACTTC. Amino acid sequence: CASSPGQGLETQYF.

The chain combines TRBV28 with TRBJ1-2, with 7 bases that match TRBD1. The germline CDR1 and CDR2 sequences are MDHEN and SYDVKM. The J segment lost 6 bases and the V segment lost 5 bases, leaving 15 bases of the junction unmatched. This CDR3 has 16 residues. The CDR3 spells CASSLRLDRAVDGYTF. The CDR3, as DNA: TGTGCCAGCAGTCTAAGGCTAGACAGGGCGGTGGATGGCTACACCTTC.

The chain recombines TRBV25-1 with TRBJ1-3, with unresolved D. Germline V gene lookup returns CDR1 MGHDK and CDR2 SYGVNS. This CDR3 is built from 13 residues. V was pared by 3 bases and J by 4 bases, with 7 bases between. CDR3 loop: CASSDSVGNTIYF. The CDR3, as DNA: TGTGCCAGCAGTGACTCGGTGGGAAACACCATATATTTT.

This chain joins TRBV6-5 and TRBJ1-6; D perhaps matches TRBD1 (6 bases). The CDR3 has 15 amino acids. Trimming left V 0 bases short and J 9 bases short, with 12 bases between. CDR1 is MNHEY, CDR2 SVGAGI, per germline. The CDR3 region has the DNA TGTGCCAGCAGTTACTCGCAGGGCAGGGGTTCACCCCTCCACTTT. It encodes CASSYSQGRGSPLHF.

The chain joins TRBV6-1 to TRBJ2-3; maybe TRBD2 (6 bases). Trimming cost V 6 bases and J 4 bases, with 8 bases left between them. The germline V gene has CDR1 MNHNS and CDR2 SASEGT. The CDR3 is 12 residues long. The CDR3 coding sequence is TGTGCCAGCAGGGGGGGTGCAGATACGCAGTATTTT. It specifies CASRGGADTQYF.

The chain has TRBV5-1 and TRBJ2-1; TRBD1 is a possible D gene (6 bases). V was trimmed by 0 bases and J by 10 bases, leaving 11 bases between them. CDR3 length: 13 amino acids. The V gene's germline CDR1 is SGHRS and CDR2 YFSETQ. CDR3: CASSLEQGQEQFF. CDR3 nucleotide sequence: TGCGCCAGCAGCTTGGAACAGGGACAAGAGCAGTTCTTC.

This chain connects TRBV4-1 to TRBJ2-7; 10 positions agree with TRBD2. The germline CDR1 and CDR2 sequences are MGHRA and YSYEKL. This CDR3 has 16 residues. V lost 1 base to trimming and J lost 1 base; unmatched junction nucleotides: 4. The CDR3 protein is CASSQGGLAVSYEQYF. For the CDR3, the DNA is TGCGCCAGCAGCCAAGGTGGACTAGCGGTTTCCTACGAGCAGTACTTC.

The chain carries TRBV6-5 and TRBJ2-2, with a possible D match to TRBD2 (7 bases). Germline V gene lookup returns CDR1 MNHEY and CDR2 SVGAGI. The V and J ends lost 5 bases and 5 bases respectively, with 15 bases between them. This CDR3 is 15 amino acids long. The CDR3 DNA is TGTGCCAGCAGTCGCGGGGGCCCCGGAACCGGGGAGCTGTTTTTT. Translated, it gives CASSRGGPGTGELFF.

The chain links TRBV28 to TRBJ1-5; D gene ambiguous. V was cut by 3 bases and J by 6 bases, with 6 bases left in between. The CDR3 is 12 residues long. CDR1 and CDR2 (germline): MDHEN, SYDVKM. The CDR3 coding sequence is TGTGCCAGCAGTTTGGTGAGTCAGCCCCAGCATTTT. This encodes CASSLVSQPQHF. Based on the CDR3 plus reference TRBV28 and TRBJ1-5, the full variable domain is DVKVTQSSRYLVKRTGEKVFLECVQDMDHENMFWYRQDPGLGLRLIYFSYDVKMKEKGDIPEGYSVSREKKERFSLILESASTNQTSMYLCASSLVSQPQHFGDGTRLSIL.

The genes are TRBV6-5 and TRBJ2-5, with D unresolved. The CDR3 spans 12 residues. CDR1 and CDR2 (germline): MNHEY, SVGAGI. V dropped 2 bases and J dropped 4 bases, with 5 bases sitting between them. The CDR3 DNA reads as TGTGCCAGCAGTTACAACGGAGAGACCCAGTACTTC. Its protein is CASSYNGETQYF.

The chain uses TRBV9 and TRBJ1-2; 9 bases agree with TRBD1. V lost 0 bases and J lost 5; bases outside the gene matches: 8. This CDR3 comprises 16 residues. CDR1 is SGDLS, CDR2 YYNGEE, per germline. Here the CDR3 DNA reads TGTGCCAGCAGCGTAGCGGGACAGGGCCTTCTGTATGGCTACACCTTC. As protein: CASSVAGQGLLYGYTF.

V and J are TRBV19 and TRBJ1-1, with TRBD1 matching 8 bases. The CDR3 covers 15 residues. Trimming cost V 3 bases and J 1 base; bases outside gene matches: 4. The germline gives CDR1 LNHDA, CDR2 SQIVND (reference sequence). CDR3 DNA: TGTGCCAGTAGTATGACAGGGGCGGGGAACACTGAAGCTTTCTTT. It specifies CASSMTGAGNTEAFF.

The chain couples TRBV28 to TRBJ2-5; 13 nucleotides line up with TRBD2. The trim removed 5 bases at V and 4 bases at J, leaving 10 bases unmatched. Per the germline V gene, CDR1 is MDHEN and CDR2 is SYDVKM. The CDR3 covers 17 residues. CDR3: CASSPIPGTSGAETQYF. The CDR3 nucleotides read TGTGCCAGCAGTCCAATCCCCGGGACTAGCGGGGCAGAGACCCAGTACTTC.